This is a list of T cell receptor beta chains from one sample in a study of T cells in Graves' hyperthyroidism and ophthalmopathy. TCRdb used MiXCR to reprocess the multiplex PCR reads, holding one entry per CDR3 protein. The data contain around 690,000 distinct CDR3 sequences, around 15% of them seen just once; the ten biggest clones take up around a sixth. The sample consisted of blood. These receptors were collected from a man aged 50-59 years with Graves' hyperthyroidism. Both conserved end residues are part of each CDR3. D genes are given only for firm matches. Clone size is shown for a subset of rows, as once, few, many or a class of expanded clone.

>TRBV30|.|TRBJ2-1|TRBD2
TGTGCCTGGAGTGGACTAGCGGAGCACTACAATGAGCAGTTCTTC
CAWSGLAEHYNEQFF
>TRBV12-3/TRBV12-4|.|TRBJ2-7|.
TGTGCCAGCAGTTTTTATCGACACCCCTACGAGCAGTACTTC
CASSFYRHPYEQYF
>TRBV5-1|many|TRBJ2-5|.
TGTGCCAGCAGCCTGGGGGGGCGCCAAGAGACCCAGTACTTC
CASSLGGRQETQYF
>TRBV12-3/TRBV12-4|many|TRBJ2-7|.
TGTGCCAGCAGTTTAGCGGGGTTCCCCTACGAGCAGTACTTC
CASSLAGFPYEQYF
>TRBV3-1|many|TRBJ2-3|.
TGTGCCAGCAGCCAAGCCAGGACTAGCACAGATACGCAGTATTTT
CASSQARTSTDTQYF
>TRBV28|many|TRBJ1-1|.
TGTGCCAGCAGTTCGCGGTCAGAAGCTTTCTTT
CASSSRSEAFF
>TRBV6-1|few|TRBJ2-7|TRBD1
TGTGCCAGCACCCGGACAGGGGGGGCTTACGAGCAGTACTTC
CASTRTGGAYEQYF
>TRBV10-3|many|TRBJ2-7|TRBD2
TGTGCCATCAGTGAGCCACCTCCGAGACCGGGCCCAGCGGGAGAGGAACGGTACGAGCAGTACTTC
CAISEPPPRPGPAGEERYEQYF
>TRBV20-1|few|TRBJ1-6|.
TGCAGTGCTAGAGATATAACAGATAATAATTCACCCCTCCACTTT
CSARDITDNNSPLHF
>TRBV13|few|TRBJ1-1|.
TGTGCCAGCAGCTTATCGCACACTGAAGCTTTCTTT
CASSLSHTEAFF
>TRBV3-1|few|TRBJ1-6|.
TGTGCCAGCAGCAAGGAACAGAACCTCTATAATTCACCCCTCCACTTT
CASSKEQNLYNSPLHF
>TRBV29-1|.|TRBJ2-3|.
TGCAGCGTTCCGGGATCTGAAGTGGCAGATACGCAGTATTTT
CSVPGSEVADTQYF
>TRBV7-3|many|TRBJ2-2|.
TGTGCCAGCAGCCCCGGGGTCACCGGGGAGCTGTTTTTT
CASSPGVTGELFF
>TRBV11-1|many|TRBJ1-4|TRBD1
TGTGCCAGCAGCTACGGACAGGGGAATGAAAAACTGTTTTTT
CASSYGQGNEKLFF
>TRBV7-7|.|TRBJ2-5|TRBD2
TGTGCTAGCAGCTCGGGACTAGCGGAGTTGGGCGAGACCCAGTACTTC
CASSSGLAELGETQYF
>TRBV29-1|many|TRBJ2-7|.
TGCAGCGTTGGGGAGGCAATAGGGCAGTACTTC
CSVGEAIGQYF
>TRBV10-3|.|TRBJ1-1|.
TGTGCCATCAGTGAGTCGGCTGTAGGCGGCGCTTTCTTT
CAISESAVGGAFF
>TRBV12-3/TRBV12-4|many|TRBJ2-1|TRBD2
TGTGCCAGCAGTTTAGCTCTGGGGGAGGGGTACAATGAGCAGTTCTTC
CASSLALGEGYNEQFF
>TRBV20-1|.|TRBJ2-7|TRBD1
TGCAGTGCTAGGCAGTTGGACAGGACTTACGAGCAGTACTTC
CSARQLDRTYEQYF
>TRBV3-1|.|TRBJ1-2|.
TGTGCCAGCAGCCAATGGACAGAAAACTATGGCTACACCTTC
CASSQWTENYGYTF
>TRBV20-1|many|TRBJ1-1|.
TGCAGTGCTAGAGACCCGTCCCAAGGGCGGCTTGGAAACACTGAAGCTTTCTTT
CSARDPSQGRLGNTEAFF
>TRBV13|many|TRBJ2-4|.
TGTGCCAGCAGCTGGCCGGGACAAAACATTCAGTACTTC
CASSWPGQNIQYF
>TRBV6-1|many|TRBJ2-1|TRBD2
TGTGCCAGCACGAAGGGTTCTGGGACTAGCGGGAGGGTCTACAATGAGCAGTTCTTC
CASTKGSGTSGRVYNEQFF